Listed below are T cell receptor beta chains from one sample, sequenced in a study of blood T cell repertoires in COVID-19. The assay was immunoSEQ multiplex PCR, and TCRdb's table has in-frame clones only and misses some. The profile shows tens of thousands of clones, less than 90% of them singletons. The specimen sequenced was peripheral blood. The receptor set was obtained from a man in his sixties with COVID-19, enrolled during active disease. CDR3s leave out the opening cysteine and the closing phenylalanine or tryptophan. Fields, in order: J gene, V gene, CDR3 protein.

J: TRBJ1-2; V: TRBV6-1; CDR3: ASSEARNYGYT
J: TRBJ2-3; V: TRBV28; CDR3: ASSFAPSGGTDTQY
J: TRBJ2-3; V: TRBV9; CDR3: ASSDLAGVVSTDTQY
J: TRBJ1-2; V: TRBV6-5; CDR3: ASSYSWALNYGYT
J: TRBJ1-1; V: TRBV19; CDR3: ASSLQGAGAEAF
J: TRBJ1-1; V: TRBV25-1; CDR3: ASSGTPGTAGLNTEAF
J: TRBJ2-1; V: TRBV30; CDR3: AWAGLASVNEQF
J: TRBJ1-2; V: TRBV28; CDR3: ASSFPPGQKDYGYT
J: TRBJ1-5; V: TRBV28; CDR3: ASSLWTGTSQPQH
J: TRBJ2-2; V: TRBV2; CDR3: ASKKTSGTPTGELF
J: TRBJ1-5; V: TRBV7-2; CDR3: ASSSRRGSQPQH
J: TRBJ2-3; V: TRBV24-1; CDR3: ATSDPRGPGDTQY
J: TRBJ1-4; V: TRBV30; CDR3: AWSVRGAHEKLF
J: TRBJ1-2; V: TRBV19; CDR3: ASSPTGGGYGYT
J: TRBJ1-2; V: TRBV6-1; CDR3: ASSETQGFGYT
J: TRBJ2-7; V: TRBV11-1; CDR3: ASSWTGYEQY
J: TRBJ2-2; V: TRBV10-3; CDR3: ATSGSANTGELF
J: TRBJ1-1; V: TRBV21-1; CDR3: ASSKTHRTEAF
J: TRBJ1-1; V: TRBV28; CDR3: ASSILQGPEAF
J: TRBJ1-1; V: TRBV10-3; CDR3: AISESTGAEAF
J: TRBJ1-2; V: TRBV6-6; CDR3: ASSTGQLTYT
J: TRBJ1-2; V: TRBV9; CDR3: ASSENQGFYGYT
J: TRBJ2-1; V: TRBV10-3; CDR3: AITGTSGRNNEQF
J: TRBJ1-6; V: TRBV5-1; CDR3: ASSLAGGSSLH
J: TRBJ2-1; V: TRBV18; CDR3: ASSQSLGNAGGYNEQF
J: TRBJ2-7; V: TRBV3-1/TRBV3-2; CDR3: ASSLGGAAEQY
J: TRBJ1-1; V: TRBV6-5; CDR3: ASSSGQGVPEAF
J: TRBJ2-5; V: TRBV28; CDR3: ASRAGTMETQY
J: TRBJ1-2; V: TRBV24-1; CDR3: ATSEGQGMVGYT
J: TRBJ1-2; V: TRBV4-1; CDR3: ASSPLAGFRGYT
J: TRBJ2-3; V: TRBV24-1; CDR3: ATSEPLAQAGQGVQDTQY
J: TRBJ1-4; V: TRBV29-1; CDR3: SVEYKLTHWEKLF
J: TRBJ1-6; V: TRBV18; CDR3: ASLPAGVNSPLH
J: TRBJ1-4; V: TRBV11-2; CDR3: ASSRRGETNEKLF
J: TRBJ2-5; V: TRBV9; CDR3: ASSVGPGGAQQKETQY
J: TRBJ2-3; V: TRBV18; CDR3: ASSLAIAGGADTQY
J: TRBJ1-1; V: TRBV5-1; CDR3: ASTLSGTGGTEAF
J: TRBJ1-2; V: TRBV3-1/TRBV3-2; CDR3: ASSQEQARGYT
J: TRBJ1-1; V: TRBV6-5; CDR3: ASSYGQSTEAF
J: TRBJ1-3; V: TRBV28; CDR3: ASKAQGTPNTIY
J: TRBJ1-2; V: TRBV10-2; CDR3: ASRTGDRAYGYT
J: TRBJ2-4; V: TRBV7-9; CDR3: ASSFGTAKNIQY
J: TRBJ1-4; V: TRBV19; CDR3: ASEWRTGSNEKLF
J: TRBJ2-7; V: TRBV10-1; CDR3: ASSDPGLTGEQY
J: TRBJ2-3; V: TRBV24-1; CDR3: ATGVAGGNTQY
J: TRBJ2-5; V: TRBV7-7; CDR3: ASSLEVAGVGETQY
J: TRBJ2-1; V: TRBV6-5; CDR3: ASSIQVGTYNEQF
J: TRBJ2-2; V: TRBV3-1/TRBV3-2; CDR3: ASSGRGTGELF
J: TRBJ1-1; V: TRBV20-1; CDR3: SANEGGMNTEAF
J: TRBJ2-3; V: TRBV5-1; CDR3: ASSRTGNTDTQY
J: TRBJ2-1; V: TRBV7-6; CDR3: ASSTRQGSSYNEQF
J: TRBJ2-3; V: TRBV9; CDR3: ASSVGGNPLNTDTQY
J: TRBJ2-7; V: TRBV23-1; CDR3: ASSQSRKQGTRGDEQY